This TCR beta chain originates from a study of T-cell reconstitution after alpha-beta-depleted transplantation in children. This clonotype was seen ten or more times. Its antigen is unknown. Preparation of the TCRbeta library involved a method that used unique molecular identifiers. Via MiXCR, TCRdb re-called the PCR reads, giving one row per CDR3 protein. The data contain 30,000 to 40,000 distinct CDR3 sequences, 5.5% to 7% of them singletons. The CDR3 totals 16 residues. General observations from the study: The origin of alpha-beta T cells about two months after transplant was reportedly several hundred expanded graft clones. Some patients' high day-60 TCRbeta diversity was traced to surviving recipient T cells and thymic progenitors. At the one-year point after transplant, T-cell counts and TCRbeta diversity were found to come mostly from T cells that had been newly produced.

The source material was peripheral blood, sampled 60 days after TCRalphabeta/CD19-depleted stem cell transplant. The chain has TRBV21-1 and TRBJ1-2. TRBV21-1 is reported as a pseudogene. The origin of this receptor is a child under two years old who had a stem cell transplant for acute myeloid leukemia, so the T cells may come from the graft donor. CDR3 sequence: CASSKALEEVIYGYTF. CDR3 in DNA: TGTGCCAGCAGCAAAGCGCTGGAGGAGGTGATTTATGGCTACACCTTC.